This T cell receptor (beta chain) originates from a study of control samples from healthy donors and cancer patients. Germline-derived CDR1 and CDR2 are MRHNA and SNTAGT. Trimming took 2 bases from V and 4 from J, leaving 9 bases between them. The CDR3 spans 13 residues. This clone has a single count. TCRdb's copy holds only in-frame clones and misses some; the assay was immunoSEQ multiplex PCR. The table lists about 89,000 clones, over 75% of them singletons. This TCR was recovered from a woman aged 40 to 50 in good health. Sequencing was done on a sample of blood. The chain combines TRBV6-4 with TRBJ2-7; TRBD1 might be the D (5 bases). This CDR3 is CASSDGAGYEQYF. The CDR3 bases are TGTGCCAGCAGTGACGGGGCAGGGTACGAGCAGTACTTC.